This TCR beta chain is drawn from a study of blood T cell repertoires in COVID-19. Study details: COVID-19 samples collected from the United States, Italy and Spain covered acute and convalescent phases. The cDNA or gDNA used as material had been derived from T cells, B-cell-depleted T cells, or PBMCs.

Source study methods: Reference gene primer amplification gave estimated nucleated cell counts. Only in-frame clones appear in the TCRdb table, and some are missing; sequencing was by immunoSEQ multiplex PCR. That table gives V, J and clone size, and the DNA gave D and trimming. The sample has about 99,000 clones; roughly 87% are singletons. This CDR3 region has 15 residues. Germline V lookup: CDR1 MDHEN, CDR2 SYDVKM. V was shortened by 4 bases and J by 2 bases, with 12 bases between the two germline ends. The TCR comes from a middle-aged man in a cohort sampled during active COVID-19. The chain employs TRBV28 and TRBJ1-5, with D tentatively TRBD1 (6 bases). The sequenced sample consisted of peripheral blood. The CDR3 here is CASSSSGVGNQPQHF. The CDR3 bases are TGTGCCAGCAGTTCCTCAGGGGTCGGCAATCAGCCCCAGCATTTT.